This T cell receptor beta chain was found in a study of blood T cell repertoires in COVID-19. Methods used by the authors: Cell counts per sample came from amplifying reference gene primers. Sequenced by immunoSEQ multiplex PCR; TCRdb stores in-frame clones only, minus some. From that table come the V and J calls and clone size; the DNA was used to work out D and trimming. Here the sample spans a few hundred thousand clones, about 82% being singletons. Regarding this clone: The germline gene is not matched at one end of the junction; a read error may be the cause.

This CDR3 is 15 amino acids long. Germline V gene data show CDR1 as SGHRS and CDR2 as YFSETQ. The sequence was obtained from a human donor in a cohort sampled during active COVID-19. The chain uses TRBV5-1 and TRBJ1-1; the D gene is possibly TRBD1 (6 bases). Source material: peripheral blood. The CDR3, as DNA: TGCGCCCGCAGCGGGGGGCGGGGGTTTAACACTGAAGCTTTCTTT. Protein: CARSGGRGFNTEAFF.